This TCR beta chain is from a study of molecular identifiers for immune sequencing clone quantification. Germline values: CDR1 LGHNA, CDR2 YSLEER. The CDR3 totals 15 residues. V was shortened by 1 base and J by 3 bases, with 10 bases between the two germline ends. TCRdb reprocessed the PCR reads with MiXCR, giving one entry per CDR3 protein. The top ten clones hold about 0.79% of a sample with fewer than 350,000 distinct CDR3 sequences, 20% to 25% of them seen once. The chain couples TRBV4-3 to TRBJ1-5; D remains unclear. The TCR originated in a human donor in good health. Some libraries in this study had Jurkat cell RNA spiked in. The source material was naive CD8+ T cells from blood, with Jurkat cell RNA spiked in. Subset reported: FACS-sorted CD8+CD4-CCR7+CD45RA+ naive T cells. This CDR3 reads CASSQGAVANQPQHF. The CDR3 DNA follows: TGCGCCAGCAGCCAAGGGGCGGTTGCCAATCAGCCCCAGCATTTT.